The entry that follows covers one T cell receptor beta chain sequence. Compared with germline, one end of the junction differs, possibly owing to a read error. This sample is part of a study of blood T cell repertoires in COVID-19. About the research overall: COVID-19 samples, acute and convalescent, were from the United States, Italy and Spain.

Germline loops: CDR1 SGHAT, CDR2 FQNNGV. The CDR3 loop spans 15 amino acids. Here immunoSEQ multiplex PCR was the method, and the copy in TCRdb shows in-frame clones only, minus some. The sample holds tens of thousands of clones, more than 80% seen once. This clonotype was obtained from a man in his sixties in a cohort sampled during active COVID-19. This chain links TRBV11-2 with TRBJ2-1; D gene uncertain. The sequencing sample was made of peripheral blood. The CDR3 sequence is CASSLFSLSHNEQFF. The CDR3 nucleotides are TGTGCCAGCAGCTTATTCTCTCTCTCCCACAATGAGCAGTTCTTC. Together with reference TRBV11-2 and TRBJ2-1, the CDR3 gives the full variable domain: EAGVAQSPRYKIIEKRQSVAFWCNPISGHATLYWYQQILGQGPKLLIQFQNNGVVDDSQLPKDRFSAERLKGVDSTLKIQPAKLEDSAVYLCASSLFSLSHNEQFFGPGTRLTVL.